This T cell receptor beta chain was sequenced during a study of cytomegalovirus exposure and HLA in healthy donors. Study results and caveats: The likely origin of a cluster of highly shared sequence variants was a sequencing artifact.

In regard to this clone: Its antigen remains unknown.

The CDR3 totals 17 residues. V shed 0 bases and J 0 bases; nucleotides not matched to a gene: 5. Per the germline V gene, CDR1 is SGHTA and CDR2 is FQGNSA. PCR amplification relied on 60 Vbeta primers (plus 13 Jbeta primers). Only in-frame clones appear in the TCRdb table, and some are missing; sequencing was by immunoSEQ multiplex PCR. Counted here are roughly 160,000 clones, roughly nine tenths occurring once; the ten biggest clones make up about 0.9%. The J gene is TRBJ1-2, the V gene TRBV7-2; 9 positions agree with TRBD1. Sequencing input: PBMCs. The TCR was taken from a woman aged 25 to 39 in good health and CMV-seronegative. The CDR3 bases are TGTGCCAGCAGCTTAGCACGACAGGGGGGCGCTAACTATGGCTACACCTTC. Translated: CASSLARQGGANYGYTF.